This entry is about one T cell receptor beta chain. As originally analysed: Nucleated cell counts were estimated from reference gene primer amplification. Profiled with immunoSEQ multiplex PCR; TCRdb holds only in-frame clones, not every one. V, J and clone size derive from that table, while D and trimming were established from the DNA sequence. The top ten hold roughly a tenth of the sample, which has about 140,000 clones, 70% to 85% seen once. This sample is drawn from a study of blood T cell repertoires in COVID-19. As for the study in general: Samples came from the United States, Italy and Spain, spanning acute and convalescent COVID-19. PBMCs, B-cell-depleted T cells, or T cells provided the cDNA or gDNA that made up the material.

The CDR3 runs to 17 residues. Trimming pared 0 bases from V and 0 bases from J, leaving 14 bases between. Germline-derived CDR1 and CDR2 are SQVTM and ANQGSEA. The genes are TRBV29-1 and TRBJ1-4; D not resolved. This clonotype originated in a man in his fifties or sixties with active or convalescent COVID-19. The material sequenced was peripheral blood. In DNA, the CDR3 is TGCAGCGTTGAAGAGGGGAAGACGGGAACAACTAATGAAAAACTGTTTTTT. It codes for CSVEEGKTGTTNEKLFF.